Presented here are 27 T cell receptor beta chains from one specimen sequenced in a study of cytotoxic CD8 clonotypes in ibrutinib-treated CLL. The assay was immunoSEQ multiplex PCR, and TCRdb's table has in-frame clones only and misses some. The table lists 20,000 to 25,000 clones, less than 80% of them singletons. The sample was PBMCs, taken before ibrutinib treatment. The receptors stem from a human donor with chronic lymphocytic leukemia.

V is TRBV7-8 and J is TRBJ1-5; D gene ambiguous. This CDR3 contains 13 residues. The germline V and J ends were trimmed by 0 bases and 5 bases, with 5 bases remaining between them. Germline CDR1 and CDR2: SGHVS and FQNEAQ. This chain's CDR3 is CASSLATDQPQHF. For the CDR3, the DNA is TGTGCCAGCAGCTTAGCGACGGATCAGCCCCAGCATTTT.

The CDR3 nucleotides are TGCGCCAGCAGCCAAGAGGGACAAACCACAGATACGCAGTATTTT. It specifies CASSQEGQTTDTQYF. The gene calls are TRBV4-1 and TRBJ2-3; a possible D gene is TRBD1 (6 bases). This CDR3 comprises 15 residues. V lost 0 bases to trimming and J lost 2 bases, with 9 bases between them. Germline assignment: CDR1 MGHRA and CDR2 YSYEKL.

The chain combines TRBV29-1 with TRBJ2-7; TRBD2 aligns across 10 bases. Germline lookup yields CDR1 SQVTM and CDR2 ANQGSEA. The trim removed 6 bases at V and 0 bases at J, leaving 5 bases unmatched. The CDR3 runs 14 residues. As DNA, the CDR3 is TGCAGCGTGGCCGGGACTAGCGACTCCTACGAGCAGTACTTC. This gives the protein CSVAGTSDSYEQYF.

The CDR3 region is CASSFDRENTEAFF. In DNA form, the CDR3 reads TGTGCCAGCAGTTTTGACAGGGAGAACACTGAAGCTTTCTTT. The chain couples TRBV28 to TRBJ1-1; TRBD1 matches at 7 bases. The CDR3 runs to 14 residues. J gave up 1 base and V 3 bases, and 2 bases lay outside the gene matches. Germline CDR1 reads MDHEN; CDR2 reads SYDVKM.

This chain links TRBV5-1 with TRBJ2-7; D may be TRBD1 (5 bases). This CDR3 has 13 residues. V was clipped by 3 bases and J by 0 bases, with 7 bases between them. Per germline, CDR1 SGHRS and CDR2 YFSETQ. In DNA, the CDR3 is TGCGCCAGCAGCTCGGACACCTCCTACGAGCAGTACTTC. This codes for CASSSDTSYEQYF.

The gene calls are TRBV11-2 and TRBJ2-5; 13 bases fit TRBD2. The V segment lost 6 bases and the J segment 7 bases; nucleotides outside the gene matches: 2. Germline CDR1 and CDR2: SGHAT and FQNNGV. The CDR3 runs to 13 residues. This CDR3 reads CASRGLAGRTQYF. The CDR3 DNA reads as TGTGCCAGCAGGGGACTAGCGGGGAGGACCCAGTACTTC.

The chain links TRBV6-6 to TRBJ1-1, with D possibly TRBD1 on 5 matching bases. CDR3 length: 14 amino acids. Trimming stripped 3 bases from V and 2 bases from J, with 10 bases between. Germline V lookup: CDR1 MNHNY, CDR2 SVGAGI (reference sequence). For the CDR3, the DNA is TGTGCCAGCAGTTATCCAGGGACTAACACTGAAGCTTTCTTT. This sequence encodes CASSYPGTNTEAFF.

The CDR3 loop reads CASRALGGRGTGELFF. DNA for the CDR3: TGTGCCAGCAGGGCCCTGGGGGGTCGCGGCACCGGGGAGCTGTTTTTT. The chain links TRBV28 to TRBJ2-2; TRBD2 might be the D (6 bases). Germline CDR1 reads MDHEN; CDR2 reads SYDVKM. The ends were cut back, 6 bases at V and 4 bases at J, with 18 bases in the middle. This CDR3 comprises 16 residues.

V is TRBV29-1 and J is TRBJ2-7; TRBD2 matches 7 bases. In germline, CDR1 is SQVTM, CDR2 ANQGSEA. This CDR3 has 13 residues. Trimming took 3 bases from V and 1 from J; bases not matched to a gene: 3. As DNA, the CDR3 is TGCAGCGTTGACGCGGGGGTGTCCTACGAGCAGTACTTC. It is translated as CSVDAGVSYEQYF.

This rearrangement joins TRBV28 to TRBJ1-5, with TRBD1 as a possible D gene (5 bases). V lost 2 bases to trimming and J lost 0 bases, with 11 bases between them. Germline CDR1 and CDR2: MDHEN and SYDVKM. This CDR3 spans 16 amino acids. The CDR3 sequence: CASSLRDYYSNQPQHF. DNA for the CDR3: TGTGCCAGCAGTTTACGGGACTACTATAGCAATCAGCCCCAGCATTTT.

The chain links TRBV5-4 to TRBJ1-2; 7 nucleotides align to TRBD1. Germline lookup yields CDR1 SGHNT and CDR2 YYREEE (reference sequence). This CDR3 comprises 14 residues. The V gene end was trimmed by 1 base and the J gene end by 7 bases; junction bases not matched to a gene: 7. The DNA for the CDR3 is TGTGCCAGCAGCTTGCCCCTGACAGGGTCTGGCTACACCTTC. This codes for CASSLPLTGSGYTF.

The chain joins TRBV7-2 to TRBJ2-3; D unclear. The germline V and J ends were trimmed by 8 bases and 0 bases, with 9 bases remaining between them. The germline V gene encodes CDR1 SGHTA and CDR2 FQGNSA. The length of the CDR3 is 13 residues. CDR3 loop: CASLAWSTDTQYF. As DNA, the CDR3 is TGTGCCAGCCTGGCTTGGAGCACAGATACGCAGTATTTT.

The genes are TRBV28 and TRBJ1-1; 8 bases agree with TRBD1. The CDR3 totals 17 residues. V lost 8 bases, J lost 0 bases, and 14 bases stayed unmatched. Germline lookup yields CDR1 MDHEN and CDR2 SYDVKM. The CDR3 DNA is TGTGCCAGCCATACTCAGGGGGCTAGAAGGGTGAACACTGAAGCTTTCTTT. It translates to CASHTQGARRVNTEAFF.

The gene calls are TRBV10-3 and TRBJ2-3, with 7 bases aligning to TRBD2. The CDR3 consists of 12 residues. Germline V gene sequence: CDR1 ENHRY, CDR2 SYGVKD. The V segment lost 8 bases and the J segment 1 base; nucleotides outside the gene matches: 0. The DNA of the CDR3 is TGTGCCATCGCGGGGGGCACAGATACGCAGTATTTT. This encodes CAIAGGTDTQYF.

This rearrangement joins TRBV6-1 to TRBJ1-5; D gene uncertain. V shed 7 bases and J shed 2 bases, with 15 bases lying between them. The CDR3 loop spans 15 amino acids. Germline values: CDR1 MNHNS, CDR2 SASEGT. CDR3 amino acids: CASNRASGGNQPQHF. The CDR3 nucleotides read TGTGCCAGCAATCGGGCCTCCGGAGGCAATCAGCCCCAGCATTTT.

This clone was observed a handful of times. The rearrangement joins TRBV2 to TRBJ2-6; the match to TRBD1 covers 7 bases. Unmatched junction bases numbered 9, after V lost 7 bases and J lost 0 bases. This CDR3 is 17 amino acids long. CDR1 is SNHLY, CDR2 FYNNEI, per germline. In DNA, the CDR3 is TGTGCCAGCATGCCTTGGGACAGCACCTCTGGGGCCAACGTCCTGACTTTC. Residues: CASMPWDSTSGANVLTF.

This chain connects TRBV2 to TRBJ2-7; no reliable D call. There are 15 residues in the CDR3. The V end was cut by 1 base, the J end by 2 bases, with 12 bases between. Germline CDR1 and CDR2: SNHLY and FYNNEI. The CDR3 DNA follows: TGTGCCAGCAGTGAAGACTCCCGGACCCCCTACGAGCAGTACTTC. Protein product: CASSEDSRTPYEQYF.

The genes are TRBV7-9 and TRBJ2-3; 9 bases map to TRBD1. J lost 0 bases, V lost 5 bases, and 6 bases had no gene match. Germline loops: CDR1 SEHNR, CDR2 FQNEAQ (reference sequence). There are 16 residues in the CDR3. The DNA for the CDR3 is TGTGCCAGCAGCAAGGACAGGGGAATGAGCACAGATACGCAGTATTTT. As protein: CASSKDRGMSTDTQYF.

The chain couples TRBV2 to TRBJ2-7; D is ambiguous. Trimming cost V 4 bases and J 4 bases, with 20 bases left between them. This CDR3 is built from 16 residues. Germline V gene lookup returns CDR1 SNHLY and CDR2 FYNNEI. In nucleotides, the CDR3 is TGTGCCAGCAGTGGGACCTTAGGGATTGGGCCGTACGAGCAGTACTTC. It yields the protein CASSGTLGIGPYEQYF.

The chain recombines TRBV7-2 with TRBJ2-3; no clear D. The V and J ends lost 5 bases and 8 bases respectively, with 8 bases between them. The length of the CDR3 is 11 residues. Germline V gene lookup returns CDR1 SGHTA and CDR2 FQGNSA. CDR3 in DNA: TGTGCCAGCAGCCTTCGAGGTACGCAGTATTTT. It encodes CASSLRGTQYF.

The chain links TRBV4-1 to TRBJ2-3, with D tentatively TRBD2 (6 bases). The germline V gene encodes CDR1 MGHRA and CDR2 YSYEKL. V lost 0 bases and J 9 bases, leaving 22 bases between the germline ends. This CDR3 contains 17 residues. CDR3 nucleotides: TGCGCCAGCAGCCAAGACGGCGGCGGGACGCCTCTTCGGACGCAGTATTTT. Protein sequence: CASSQDGGGTPLRTQYF.

CDR3 sequence: CASSTDGRPQHF. DNA of the CDR3: TGTGCCAGTAGTACCGATGGTAGGCCCCAGCATTTT. V and J are TRBV19 and TRBJ1-5; unclear D gene. The CDR3 runs to 12 residues. The ends were cut back, 4 bases at V and 9 bases at J, with 10 bases in the middle. Germline V CDR1 and CDR2: LNHDA, SQIVND (reference sequence).

Here the CDR3 DNA reads TGTGCCACCACACGCACCGGGACTAGCGGGACCAGAAGACTCACAGATACGCAGTATTTT. Translation gives CATTRTGTSGTRRLTDTQYF. The chain employs TRBV28 and TRBJ2-3; 13 positions agree with TRBD2. The CDR3 has 20 residues. Germline loops: CDR1 MDHEN, CDR2 SYDVKM. V shed 10 bases and J 2 bases; nucleotides not matched to a gene: 21.

This clone was observed a few times. The chain is built from TRBV6-5 and TRBJ1-1, with 8 positions matching TRBD1. Looked up from germline, CDR1 is MNHEY and CDR2 is SVGAGI. The CDR3 has 14 residues. Losses at the gene ends were 2 bases for V and 7 bases for J; bases not matched to a gene: 6. CDR3 residues: CASSYAGTGREAFF. The DNA of the CDR3 is TGTGCCAGCAGTTACGCCGGGACAGGACGTGAAGCTTTCTTT.

This clone was observed a single time. This chain connects TRBV6-5 to TRBJ2-5, with D perhaps TRBD1 (6 bases). The CDR3 has 15 residues. Trimming removed 0 bases from V and 2 bases from J, with 10 bases in between. Per germline, CDR1 MNHEY and CDR2 SVGAGI. CDR3 loop: CASSYSGHDQETQYF. In DNA form, the CDR3 reads TGTGCCAGCAGTTACTCGGGACACGATCAAGAGACCCAGTACTTC.

The CDR3 here is CASSPQIGGNYGYTF. Written as DNA, the CDR3 is TGTGCCAGCAGCCCACAAATCGGGGGAAACTATGGCTACACCTTC. The gene calls are TRBV7-8 and TRBJ1-2; tentative D call: TRBD1 (5 bases). There are 15 residues in the CDR3. V was pared by 5 bases and J by 2 bases, with 15 bases between. Germline CDR1 reads SGHVS; CDR2 reads FQNEAQ.

This chain uses TRBV11-2 with TRBJ2-3; either TRBD1 or TRBD2 may fit D (6 bases each). Germline V CDR1 and CDR2: SGHAT, FQNNGV. This CDR3 region has 14 residues. V gave up 4 bases and J gave up 14 bases, with 22 bases separating them. CDR3 coding DNA: TGTGCCAGCAGCTCCCAGCCGAGGGGGGATGGGCCGTATTTT. Its translation is CASSSQPRGDGPYF.